This T cell receptor beta chain was found in a study of STAT5B mutations in CD4+ large granular lymphocyte leukemia (dated 2022 in TCRdb). Background on the whole study: Among healthy controls, the CDR3 'QG' motif was associated with a particular HLA allele. The study compared the TCRbeta repertoires of patients with CD4+ T-cell large granular lymphocyte leukemia against those of healthy blood donors. Flow cytometry performed on FACSCanto II or FACSVerse showed that the purified fractions had more than 95% purity among lymphocytes.

Results the study describes overall, beyond this receptor: Main leukemic clonotypes were private to each patient, although around 25% of the main leukemic clonotypes were found at low frequency in the non-leukemic repertoires of other patients. The data were not HLA-matched, and the relatively small sample size could explain the higher clonality seen in CD4+ compared with CD8+ T-LGLL. Enrichment of TRBV06-family usage was observed among the top patient clones (8/27) relative to healthy controls (2/35). Compared with healthy CD4+ repertoires, CD4-sorted patient repertoires appeared more clonal, and this difference remained even after the putative leukemic clones were removed.

Notes on this clone: Its target antigen remains unknown. Base qualities are not provided; no much larger clone lies one nucleotide away.

Healthy controls were 35 or so blood donors whose buffy coats came from the Finnish Red Cross blood service. All TCR-sequenced material derived from peripheral blood: patient blood samples and healthy donor buffy coats. Peripheral blood mononuclear cells were isolated by Ficoll-Hypaque gradient centrifugation. For the healthy controls, CD4+ cells were obtained from buffy coats by magnetic purification. Genomic DNA was extracted with the Gentra Puregene Cell and Tissue kit and quantified on a Qubit 2.0 fluorometer. Measured from the cysteine to the phenylalanine, the CDR3 is 14 residues long. This entry keeps only the CDR3 DNA: 42 bases, framed from base 1. Sequences MNHEY (CDR1) and SMNVEV (CDR2) are obtained from the germline V gene (reference sequence). Here V drops 5 bases and J drops 8 bases, and the junction holds 10 bases not matched to any gene. The immunoSEQ assay at survey resolution was used to sequence TCRbeta rearrangements from genomic DNA. As for the authors' bioinformatics: In the TCR sequencing data, the lowest productive clonotype frequency that could be detected was 2.59 x 10-5. Only productive TCRbeta rearrangements, meaning sequences that were complete and in-frame, were kept for the analyses. Clonality for each sample was calculated as Simpson clonality in the immunoSEQ Analyzer version 3.0. Based on frequency, clones were grouped as very rare, small, medium, large (1-20%) or hyperexpanded (>20%). OLGA 1.2.3 estimated generation probabilities, VDJtools produced V-gene circos plots, VDJdb was queried for specificities, and GLIPH identified CDR3 motifs. Imported from immuneACCESS, the table was reduced by TCRdb to in-frame sequences with V and J called. These copies leave out some clones; in studies compared against another copy, an unresolved V gene accounts for under half, and the cause of the remainder is not known. V, J and clone size are those of that table, while D and trimming were read from the DNA. Here the sample has 20,000 or so clones; 84% occur a single time. 13% of the sample lies in the top ten.

Here the chain combines TRBV27 and TRBJ1-2, and TRBD1 matches 8 of the central bases. The sequence was obtained from a human donor in good health. Sequencing was done on a sample of CD4+ T cells from blood buffy coats. The encoded CDR3 is CASSGNRGLGGYTF. In nucleotide form, the sequence is TGTGCCAGCAGTGGTAACAGGGGGTTAGGAGGCTACACCTTC.